The TCR beta chain described here comes from a study of cytomegalovirus exposure and HLA in healthy donors. The PCR ran on 60 Vbeta and 13 Jbeta primers. TCRdb keeps only in-frame clones here, not all; method: immunoSEQ multiplex PCR. The top ten hold over 0.95% of the sample, which has about 160,000 clones, approximately 79% seen once. In its sample, this clone was seen once. Per germline, CDR1 LGHNA and CDR2 YSLEER. This CDR3 contains 13 residues. The J segment lost 4 bases and the V segment lost 4 bases, leaving 2 bases of the junction unmatched. Sequenced material: PBMCs. The TCR comes from a woman between 50 and 59 years old in good health and CMV-seropositive. V and J are TRBV4-3 and TRBJ1-1, with 8 bases identical to TRBD1. CDR3 loop: CASSRTGGTEAFF. The CDR3, as DNA: TGCGCCAGCAGCCGAACAGGGGGCACTGAAGCTTTCTTT.